This T cell receptor (beta chain) was observed in a study of CD8+ T cells in alopecia areata. Study-level points and caveats: Compared with normal scalp, lesional scalp had higher clonality and more expanded CD8+ clones. It was less clear whether patients shared TCRs than it was in mice, possibly because of HLA.

This CDR3 contains 12 residues. Between the trimmed V and J ends, which lost 3 bases and 7 bases, there was a span of 6 bases. CDR1 is LNHNV and CDR2 is YYDKDF in the germline V gene (reference sequence). RNA was extracted and reverse transcribed into cDNA as the sequencing template. TCRdb keeps only in-frame clones here, not all; method: immunoSEQ multiplex PCR. Of about 120,000 clones listed, 50% to 55% are singletons. As for treatment: oral pan-JAK inhibitor, 5-10 mg twice daily. In regard to this clone: Its target is unknown.

This chain links TRBV15 with TRBJ2-2; no firm D call. This sequence originates from a human donor with alopecia areata. Sequenced here: CD4+ T cells sorted from blood, sampled at week 4, from a patient treated with tofacitinib. The CDR3, as DNA: TGTGCCACCAGCAGGAAGGGCGGGGAGCTGTTTTTT. Translated: CATSRKGGELFF.